This T cell receptor (beta chain) was observed in a study of cytomegalovirus exposure and HLA in healthy donors (dated by TCRdb to about 2017). Context from the whole study: According to a later analysis, the roughly 130 validation repertoires were produced on the same platform as the roughly 600 repertoires of the first cohort. The study aimed to test whether signatures of past pathogen exposure could be identified by cataloging public T cell receptors. A separate validation cohort of some 130 different subjects was used in addition to the 666-subject first cohort. To predict cytomegalovirus infection status, the study combined high-throughput TCR immunosequencing, statistical association of individual TCRs with disease status, and machine learning.

Worth noting for this clone: It lacks a known antigen. Per-base quality was not reported, and no clone a single base away is much larger than it.

V lost 6 bases and J lost 4 bases, and the count of bases not matched to a germline gene is 2. The CDR1 and CDR2 encoded by the germline V gene are MGHRA and YSYEKL. The CDR3 runs 13 residues from the cysteine to the phenylalanine. Here the CDR3 DNA is all that survives: 39 bases in frame from base 1. The donors were included in the validation cohort of 120 subjects, a group kept apart from the approximately 700-subject first cohort. What the study reported, not specific to this receptor: A later analysis had no HLA typing for the validation cohort, so co-occurrence there was scored across all 110 or so repertoires. A total of 164 TCR beta chains were listed by the study as associated with cytomegalovirus. The classifier was reported to diagnose cytomegalovirus status with high specificity and sensitivity in both the original and validation cohorts. It was suggested by the authors that the approach could potentially be generalized to other disease states and immunological phenotypes. In vitro tests confirmed that a few of the cytomegalovirus-associated TCR beta chains recognize cytomegalovirus antigens. Of the cluster scores, around 95% were above 0 in a later analysis, which found that TCRs clustered in the first cohort also tended to co-occur in the 110 or so validation repertoires. While some public TCRs were present in many individuals, most TCR sequences turned up only very rarely across donors.

Library creation used the immunoSEQ multiplex PCR assay. The authors processed their data as follows. To diagnose cytomegalovirus status from the catalog of TCR beta chain sequences, a statistical classification framework was built. The source is immuneACCESS, and TCRdb retained only in-frame sequences with V and J called. Part of the clones is not carried over; for the studies checked, unresolved V genes explain less than half of this, and the remainder is unexplained. Clone size and the V and J calls come from that table; the DNA yielded D and trimming. For this sample there are some 320,000 clones; around 87% appear just once. The ten most abundant clones make up 0.95% to 1.5% of the sample.

Rearrangement joined TRBV4-1 to TRBJ1-5, and TRBD1 matches 8 of the central bases. The receptor was derived from a woman aged 25 to 45 in good health and CMV-seropositive. The material sequenced was PBMCs. The sequenced DNA: TGCGCCAGCAGTGGACAGGGAAATCAGCCCCAGCATTTT. Its protein product is CASSGQGNQPQHF.